One and the same sample provided the 30 T cell receptor beta chains below, sequenced in a study of T cells in women clearing cervical HPV infection. Profiling relied on immunoSEQ multiplex PCR, and the TCRdb table lists in-frame clones only, not all of them. Its listing shows approximately 39,000 clones. The sample consisted of blood buffy coat. The receptors here all came from a woman aged 18-70 years with a cervical HPV16 infection that either progressed to CIN3+ or cleared (not recorded which).

Comment on this clone: The CDR3 end lies 3 residues beyond the end of the read and is filled in from the germline J gene. The chain carries TRBV4-2 and TRBJ1-1, with D perhaps matching TRBD1 (6 bases). Germline V gene lookup returns CDR1 LGHNA and CDR2 YNFKEQ. The CDR3 contains 21 residues. CDR3 region: CASSPDRPLAGGPLAKNIAFF. CDR3 DNA, as far as it was read: TGTGCCAGCAGCCCGGACCGGCCTCTAGCGGGGGGGCCCCTAGCCAAAAACATT.

As regards this clone: The read terminates 3 residues ahead of where the CDR3 ends, so the germline J gene completes it. V usage is TRBV18 and J usage is TRBJ2-5; 9 nucleotides agree with TRBD1. CDR3 length: 17 amino acids. The germline V gene encodes CDR1 KGHSH and CDR2 LQKENI. The J segment lost 4 bases and the V segment lost 8 bases, leaving 17 bases of the junction unmatched. CDR3 DNA, as far as it was read: TGTGCCAGCGCCCCACCGACGGGACAGGGAAGCTCAGAGACC. The encoded protein is CASAPPTGQGSSET. The CDR3 reads in full as CASAPPTGQGSSETQYF.

Worth noting for this clone: The read finishes 3 residues shy of the CDR3 end, and the germline J gene is used to complete it. V gene TRBV4-1 combines with J gene TRBJ2-7, with D hard to call. The ends were cut back, 1 base at V and 2 bases at J, with 9 bases in the middle. Germline values: CDR1 MGHRA, CDR2 YSYEKL. The CDR3 length is 14 residues. The part of the CDR3 DNA that was read is TGCGCCAGCAGCCAAGTAATCCAGACCTACGAG. Residues: CASSQVIQTYE. The full-length CDR3 reads as CASSQVIQTYEQYF.

On this clone itself: The observed sequence ends 3 residues before the CDR3 terminus, with the missing tail filled in from the germline J gene. The genes are TRBV19 and TRBJ2-4, with D possibly being TRBD1 (7 bases). CDR1 is LNHDA and CDR2 is SQIVND in the germline V gene (reference sequence). The CDR3 extends over 16 amino acids. This chain's CDR3 is CASSSLPGQKDYGQYF. Incomplete CDR3 DNA: TGTGCCAGTAGTTCACTCCCGGGACAGAAGGACTATGGT.

Worth noting for this clone: From the germline J gene comes the end of the CDR3, since the read stops 3 residues before it. V gene TRBV7-7 combines with J gene TRBJ2-5; TRBD2 aligns across 8 bases. CDR1 and CDR2 (germline): SSHAT, FNYEAQ (reference sequence). The J segment lost 5 bases and the V segment lost 5 bases, leaving 7 bases of the junction unmatched. The CDR3 loop spans 14 amino acids. The CDR3 DNA, read in part, is TGTGCCAGCAGCCAACTTAGCGGGGTTGAGACC. Translating gives CASSQLSGVET. The entire CDR3 is CASSQLSGVETQYF.

To note about this clone: Sequencing ends 3 residues short of the CDR3 end; the germline J gene provides the rest. The chain employs TRBV10-3 and TRBJ1-3; D unclear. CDR1 is ENHRY, CDR2 SYGVKD, per germline. Trimming removed 0 bases at V and 0 bases at J, with 9 bases between. The CDR3 length is 16 residues. CDR3 bases read: TGTGCCATCAGTGAGTCGGTGCAGGCCTCTGGAAACACC. This gives the protein CAISESVQASGNT. Given in full, the CDR3 is CAISESVQASGNTIYF.

As for this clone: Read data end 3 residues before the CDR3 end; the end is taken from the germline J gene. The chain combines TRBV6-2 or TRBV6-3 with TRBJ2-1; D unresolved. Germline CDR1 reads MNHEY; CDR2 reads SVGEGT. The V end lost 4 bases, the J end lost 4 bases, and 8 bases lay between the germline ends. The CDR3 loop spans 13 amino acids. The CDR3 region is CASSLRAYNEQFF. The part of the CDR3 DNA that was read is TGTGCCAGCAGTTTGCGAGCTTACAATGAG.

About this clone itself: The read ends 3 residues shy of where the CDR3 ends; the end is completed using the germline J gene. The rearrangement uses TRBV2 and TRBJ2-2, with D unresolved. Germline CDR1 is SNHLY and CDR2 is FYNNEI. The CDR3 is 15 residues long. Trimming removed 3 bases from V and 0 bases from J, with 8 bases in between. The CDR3 reads CASSEASTNTGELFF. The CDR3 bases that were read are TGTGCCAGCAGTGAGGCATCGACGAACACCGGGGAG.

In regard to this clone: The CDR3 end lies 3 residues beyond the end of the read and is filled in from the germline J gene. V and J are TRBV19 and TRBJ1-2; D is possibly TRBD1 (5 bases). CDR1 is LNHDA and CDR2 is SQIVND in the germline V gene (reference sequence). This CDR3 comprises 15 residues. The CDR3 here is CASSISGQSYNDYTF. The part of the CDR3 DNA that was read is TGTGCCAGTAGTATCTCAGGGCAATCCTACAATGAC.

With regard to this clone: The DNA ends 3 residues before the CDR3 does, and the rest of the CDR3 is filled in from the germline J gene. The gene calls are TRBV9 and TRBJ2-5; D not certain. V lost 0 bases and J 2 bases, leaving 8 bases between the germline ends. Germline V gene sequence: CDR1 SGDLS, CDR2 YYNGEE. The CDR3 loop spans 14 amino acids. CDR3 DNA (partial): TGTGCCAGCAGCGTAGGGCCGCAGCAAGAGACC. Its translation: CASSVGPQQET. The whole CDR3 region reads CASSVGPQQETQYF.

CDR3 region: CASSIVSRGNQPQHF. Incomplete CDR3 DNA: TGTGCCAGTAGTATAGTCAGCAGGGGCAATCAGCCC. V usage is TRBV19 and J usage is TRBJ1-5, with a weak D call TRBD1 (5 bases). The read ends 3 residues early relative to the CDR3; the germline J gene fills the gap. V was trimmed by 1 base and J by 2 bases, leaving 9 bases between them. There are 15 residues in the CDR3. The V gene's germline CDR1 is LNHDA and CDR2 SQIVND (reference sequence).

Points on this clone: The CDR3 goes on 3 residues after the read ends, and that part is filled in from the germline J gene. The chain uses TRBV2 and TRBJ1-1, with TRBD1 matching 8 bases. Germline V gene sequence: CDR1 SNHLY, CDR2 FYNNEI. The CDR3 has 14 amino acids. V trimming: 6 bases; J trimming: 4 bases; junction bases outside the gene matches: 7. CDR3 protein: CASSLSGGTTEAFF. The covered CDR3 bases are TGTGCCAGCAGCCTTTCAGGGGGCACCACTGAA.

As to this clone: The read finishes 3 residues shy of the CDR3 end, and the germline J gene is used to complete it. The chain carries TRBV19 and TRBJ2-3, with a tentative D call TRBD2 (6 bases). This CDR3 has 13 residues. The germline V gene has CDR1 LNHDA and CDR2 SQIVND (reference sequence). CDR3 DNA (partial): TGTGCCAGTAGTATAGGGGGGGATCAGCCG. It codes for CASSIGGDQP. The entire CDR3 reads CASSIGGDQPQYF.

CDR3 amino acids: CASSPAQYDDYTF. The covered CDR3 bases are TGTGCCAGCTCACCAGCACAGTACGATGAC. J is TRBJ1-2 and V is TRBV18, with D unclear. Coverage ceases 3 residues before the CDR3 finishes, and the germline J gene fills in the end. Germline CDR1 is KGHSH and CDR2 is LQKENI. This CDR3 region has 13 residues.

Note on this clone: From the germline J gene comes the end of the CDR3, since the read stops 3 residues before it. V is TRBV6-2 or TRBV6-3 and J is TRBJ2-3; 12 bases fit TRBD2. Germline CDR1 reads MNHEY; CDR2 reads SVGEGT. The CDR3 extends over 16 amino acids. CDR3 in amino acids: CASSGLAGLYQETQYF. The CDR3 DNA, read in part, is TGTGCCAGCAGCGGACTAGCGGGGTTGTACCAAGAGACG.

To note about this clone: Sequencing ends 3 residues short of the CDR3 end; the germline J gene provides the rest. Distinct nucleotide sequences in the sample also encode this CDR3. This chain links TRBV7-3 with TRBJ2-1, with 10 bases that match TRBD2. Germline assignment: CDR1 SGHTA and CDR2 FQGTGA. The CDR3 covers 15 residues. After removal of 5 bases from V and 4 bases from J, the junction contained 5 bases not matched to a gene. CDR3 bases read: TGTGCCAGCAGCCTGAGCGGGGGGGCTTACAATGAG. It yields the protein CASSLSGGAYNE. The whole CDR3 protein is CASSLSGGAYNEQFF.

The CDR3 DNA, read in part, is TGCAGTGCCGAGGACTATAGCAATCAGCCC. Translating it yields CSAEDYSNQP. The complete CDR3 protein is CSAEDYSNQPQHF. The V gene is TRBV20-1, the J gene TRBJ1-5, with D uncertain. The CDR3 goes on 3 residues after the read ends, and that part is filled in from the germline J gene. V dropped 6 bases and J dropped 0 bases, with 9 bases sitting between them. Germline CDR1 reads DFQATT; CDR2 reads SNEGSKA (reference sequence). CDR3 size: 13 residues.

Concerning this clone: Read data end 3 residues before the CDR3 end; the end is taken from the germline J gene. The rearrangement uses TRBV5-1 and TRBJ2-7; 7 positions match TRBD1. Trimming removed 4 bases from V and 2 bases from J; junction bases left unmatched: 9. The germline V gene encodes CDR1 SGHRS and CDR2 YFSETQ. The CDR3 sequence is 15 residues long. CDR3 region: CASSPWTGGTYEQYF. The CDR3 bases that were read are TGCGCCAGCAGCCCCTGGACAGGTGGGACCTACGAG.

Worth noting for this clone: The read falls 3 residues short of the CDR3 end, and the missing part is taken from the germline J gene. The chain uses TRBV30 and TRBJ2-2; maybe TRBD1 (5 bases). Germline V gene data show CDR1 as GTSNPN and CDR2 as SVGIG (reference sequence). This CDR3 comprises 12 residues. V gave up 2 bases and J gave up 6 bases, with 7 bases separating them. The CDR3 DNA, read in part, is TGTGCCTGGAGTTCAGGGTCCGGGGAG. Translation: CAWSSGSGE. The full CDR3 is CAWSSGSGELFF. Full variable domain (outside the CDR3, taken from reference TRBV30 and TRBJ2-2): SQTIHQWPATLVQPVGSPLSLECTVEGTSNPNLYWYRQAAGRGLQLLFYSVGIGQISSEVPQNLSASRPQDRQFILSSKKLLLSDSGFYLCAWSSGSGELFFGEGSRLTVL.

With regard to this clone: The junction departs from germline at one end; a sequencing error may be responsible. The DNA ends 3 residues before the CDR3 does, and the rest of the CDR3 is filled in from the germline J gene. This chain joins TRBV4-2 and TRBJ2-3, with D possibly being TRBD2 (6 bases). CDR1 is LGHNA and CDR2 is YNFKEQ in the germline V gene. CDR3 length: 14 amino acids. The CDR3: CASSQEAGPDTQYF. CDR3 DNA (partial): TGCGCCAGCAGCCAAGAAGCGGGCCCAGATACG.

On this clone itself: The DNA ends 3 residues before the CDR3 does, and the rest of the CDR3 is filled in from the germline J gene. This chain uses TRBV20-1 with TRBJ2-7; D possibly corresponds to TRBD1 (7 bases). There are 14 residues in the CDR3. V lost 5 bases to trimming and J lost 0 bases, with 14 bases between them. Germline V gene lookup returns CDR1 DFQATT and CDR2 SNEGSKA (reference sequence). The CDR3: CSAYDRDSSYEQYF. The part of the CDR3 DNA that was read is TGCAGTGCTTACGACAGGGACTCCTCCTACGAG.

A note on this clone: The read ends 3 residues shy of where the CDR3 ends; the end is completed using the germline J gene. The genes are TRBV20-1 and TRBJ1-2, with D perhaps matching TRBD1 (6 bases). From germline, CDR1 is DFQATT and CDR2 SNEGSKA (reference sequence). The CDR3 extends over 14 amino acids. V lost 5 bases, J lost 2 bases, and 15 bases lay in between. This CDR3 is CSALRFQGNYGYTF. Partial CDR3 DNA: TGCAGTGCTCTCCGGTTTCAGGGGAACTATGGC.

A note on this clone: The CDR3 extends 3 residues past the end of the read, so its final part is completed from the germline J gene. The V call is TRBV19, the J call TRBJ1-2; 7 nucleotides agree with TRBD1. Germline V gives CDR1 LNHDA, CDR2 SQIVND (reference sequence). CDR3 length: 16 amino acids. CDR3 DNA (partial): TGTGCCAGTAGTCCACCCGGGACAGCCTATCTCTACGAC. This gives the protein CASSPPGTAYLYD. The whole CDR3 is CASSPPGTAYLYDYTF.

Notes on this clone: The CDR3 end is not reached by the read, which stops 3 residues before it; the germline J gene fills it in. The chain uses TRBV5-1 and TRBJ1-1; D unclear. CDR1 and CDR2 (germline): SGHRS, YFSETQ. This CDR3 has 15 residues. V was shortened by 4 bases and J by 1 base, with 14 bases between the two germline ends. CDR3 DNA, as far as it was read: TGCGCCAGCAGCACTGATCCGGTTGGGAACACTGAA. It is translated as CASSTDPVGNTE. From start to end, the CDR3 is CASSTDPVGNTEAFF. Full variable domain (outside the CDR3, taken from reference TRBV5-1 and TRBJ1-1): KAGVTQTPRYLIKTRGQQVTLSCSPISGHRSVSWYQQTPGQGLQFLFEYFSETQRNKGNFPGRFSGRQFSNSRSEMNVSTLELGDSALYLCASSTDPVGNTEAFFGQGTRLTVV.

As to this clone: The read terminates 3 residues ahead of where the CDR3 ends, so the germline J gene completes it. The chain employs TRBV7-9 and TRBJ1-1; no firm D call. The CDR3 sequence is 11 residues long. Looked up from germline, CDR1 is SEHNR and CDR2 is FQNEAQ (reference sequence). The V and J ends lost 8 bases and 4 bases respectively, with 8 bases between them. The part of the CDR3 DNA that was read is TGTGCCAGCCGCAGGTTCACTGAA. Its protein product is CASRRFTE. The CDR3 reads in full as CASRRFTEAFF.

A note on this clone: Read data end 3 residues before the CDR3 end; the end is taken from the germline J gene. The rearrangement joins TRBV20-1 to TRBJ2-3; tentative D call: TRBD1 (6 bases). From germline, CDR1 is DFQATT and CDR2 SNEGSKA (reference sequence). CDR3 length: 15 residues. The CDR3 reads CSARAAQGFQETQYF. The covered CDR3 bases are TGCAGTGCTAGAGCCGCCCAGGGGTTCCAAGAGACG.

Worth noting for this clone: The read halts 3 residues ahead of the CDR3 end, with the missing end drawn from the germline J gene. V is TRBV18 and J is TRBJ2-1, with D perhaps matching TRBD1 (5 bases). CDR1 and CDR2 from the germline V gene are KGHSH and LQKENI. The length of the CDR3 is 13 residues. The V gene lost 6 bases and the J gene lost 4 bases, with 10 bases spanning the gap. The DNA read from the CDR3 is TGTGCCAGCTCCCTGGGGCCATACAATGAG. Encoded protein: CASSLGPYNE. The entire CDR3 sequence reads CASSLGPYNEQFF.

Details on this clone: The read terminates 3 residues before the CDR3 end, so the remaining end is supplied by the germline J gene. The genes are TRBV7-9 and TRBJ2-7; 10 positions agree with TRBD1. With 8 bases clipped from V and 6 bases from J, the junction kept 4 bases outside the gene matches. CDR1 and CDR2 (germline): SEHNR, FQNEAQ (reference sequence). There are 12 residues in the CDR3. The part of the CDR3 DNA that was read is TGTGCCAGCCGCGACAGGGGGCGCGAG. Protein sequence: CASRDRGRE. In full, the CDR3 is CASRDRGREQYF. Combining the CDR3 with reference TRBV7-9 and TRBJ2-7 gives the whole variable domain DTGVSQNPRHKITKRGQNVTFRCDPISEHNRLYWYRQTLGQGPEFLTYFQNEAQLEKSRLLSDRFSAERPKGSFSTLEIQRTEQGDSAMYLCASRDRGREQYFGPGTRLTVT.

On this clone itself: The missing CDR3 end, 3 residues past where the read stops, is filled in from the germline J gene. V gene TRBV7-2 combines with J gene TRBJ2-3; D is perhaps TRBD1 (7 bases). CDR1 and CDR2 from the germline V gene are SGHTA and FQGNSA. This CDR3 contains 15 residues. The CDR3 region is CASSLVQGRQETQYF. The part of the CDR3 DNA that was read is TGTGCCAGCAGCTTAGTACAGGGGAGGCAAGAGACG. The full variable domain, its missing parts supplied by reference TRBV7-2 and TRBJ2-3, is GAGVSQSPSNKVTEKGKDVELRCDPISGHTALYWYRQSLGQGLEFLIYFQGNSAPDKSGLPSDRFSAERTGGSVSTLTIQRTQQEDSAVYLCASSLVQGRQETQYFGPGTRLTVL.

Worth noting for this clone: The read finishes 3 residues shy of the CDR3 end, and the germline J gene is used to complete it. The chain recombines TRBV13 with TRBJ1-3; 7 bases map to TRBD1. V was clipped by 4 bases and J by 2 bases; unmatched bases: 8. The CDR3 sequence is 16 residues long. Germline lookup yields CDR1 PRHDT and CDR2 FYEKMQ (reference sequence). CDR3: CASSSTEGAPGNTIYF. The covered CDR3 bases are TGTGCCAGCAGCTCCACCGAGGGGGCACCTGGAAACACC.